This is a list of T cell receptor beta chains from one sample in a study of graft-versus-host responses after intestinal transplantation. The data were produced by immunoSEQ multiplex PCR, yet TCRdb's version contains in-frame clones alone and is incomplete. The sample comprises tens of thousands of clones, 85% to 90% of which are singletons, and approximately 0.34% rests with the top ten. The antigens of these receptors remain unknown. The source was unstimulated CD4+ T cells sorted from spleen or lymph node cells, collected before intestinal transplant. The receptors come from a human donor who received an intestinal transplant. Both conserved end residues are part of each CDR3. Fields, in order: J gene, clone size, D gene, V gene, CDR3 DNA, CDR3 protein. A D gene is named only where the DNA matches it firmly. The listing skips clone size in some rows; elsewhere it reads once, few, many or a size class.

J gene: TRBJ2-7; clone size: NA; D gene: TRBD1; V gene: TRBV2; CDR3 DNA: TGTGCCAGCATTCCGGACAGGGGGCCCTCCTACGAGCAGTACTTC; CDR3 protein: CASIPDRGPSYEQYF
J gene: TRBJ1-5; clone size: NA; D gene: TRBD1; V gene: TRBV2; CDR3 DNA: TGTGCCAGCAGAGAACGGACAGGGGAGAGGGTGCATTTT; CDR3 protein: CASRERTGERVHF
J gene: TRBJ1-2; clone size: NA; D gene: TRBD1; V gene: TRBV11-2; CDR3 DNA: TGTGCCAGCAGCTTAGAGGGGACAGTGCATGGCTACACCTTC; CDR3 protein: CASSLEGTVHGYTF
J gene: TRBJ2-5; clone size: NA; D gene: NA; V gene: TRBV19; CDR3 DNA: TGTGCCAGTACTTCCGGGATTGGGGGAGGAGAGACCCAGTACTTC; CDR3 protein: CASTSGIGGGETQYF
J gene: TRBJ2-3; clone size: NA; D gene: TRBD2; V gene: TRBV28; CDR3 DNA: TGTGCCAGCAGCAGGACTAGCGGGAGCCCCGATACGCAGTATTTT; CDR3 protein: CASSRTSGSPDTQYF
J gene: TRBJ1-1; clone size: once; D gene: NA; V gene: TRBV21-1; CDR3 DNA: TGTGCCAGCGGAACAGGGAACACTGAAGCTTTCTTT; CDR3 protein: CASGTGNTEAFF
J gene: TRBJ2-5; clone size: NA; D gene: TRBD1; V gene: TRBV19; CDR3 DNA: TGTGCCAGTAGTATAGGACAGGGCCGAGAGACCCAGTACTTC; CDR3 protein: CASSIGQGRETQYF
J gene: TRBJ1-4; clone size: NA; D gene: NA; V gene: TRBV18; CDR3 DNA: TGTGCCAGCTCACCACGGGGAGGGGCGCAGAATAATGAAAAACTGTTTTTT; CDR3 protein: CASSPRGGAQNNEKLFF
J gene: TRBJ2-4; clone size: NA; D gene: NA; V gene: TRBV6-1; CDR3 DNA: TGTGCCAGCAGACAGGTTTCCAAAAACATTCAGTACTTC; CDR3 protein: CASRQVSKNIQYF
J gene: TRBJ2-7; clone size: NA; D gene: TRBD2; V gene: TRBV19; CDR3 DNA: TGTGCCAGTGCGCTAGCGGGAGGTACCTACGAGCAGTACTTC; CDR3 protein: CASALAGGTYEQYF
J gene: TRBJ2-1; clone size: NA; D gene: TRBD2; V gene: TRBV2; CDR3 DNA: TGTGCCAGCAGTTTGACTAGCGGGGCCTACAATGAGCAGTTCTTC; CDR3 protein: CASSLTSGAYNEQFF
J gene: TRBJ2-7; clone size: NA; D gene: TRBD2; V gene: TRBV5-6; CDR3 DNA: TGTGCCAGCAGCTCGAGACTAGCAGGTTTCTACGAGCAGTACTTC; CDR3 protein: CASSSRLAGFYEQYF
J gene: TRBJ2-1; clone size: NA; D gene: TRBD1; V gene: TRBV2; CDR3 DNA: TGTGCCAGCACCCTCACCGGGACAGGGGGGGGGAATGAGCAGTTCTTC; CDR3 protein: CASTLTGTGGGNEQFF
J gene: TRBJ2-1; clone size: once; D gene: TRBD2; V gene: TRBV9; CDR3 DNA: TGTGCCAGCAGCGTATCTCCTAGCGGGGAAGTCCATGAGCAGTTCTTC; CDR3 protein: CASSVSPSGEVHEQFF
J gene: TRBJ1-2; clone size: NA; D gene: NA; V gene: TRBV30; CDR3 DNA: TGTGCCTGGCTCACGGCGGGCCCCACTAACTATGGCTACACCTTC; CDR3 protein: CAWLTAGPTNYGYTF
J gene: TRBJ2-1; clone size: NA; D gene: TRBD2; V gene: TRBV9; CDR3 DNA: TGTGCCAGCAGCGTTCTAGGACTAGACTACAATGAGCAGTTCTTC; CDR3 protein: CASSVLGLDYNEQFF
J gene: TRBJ1-1; clone size: once; D gene: TRBD1; V gene: TRBV4-1; CDR3 DNA: TGCGCCAGCAGGCAACTACAGGGGATTAACACTGAAGCTTTCTTT; CDR3 protein: CASRQLQGINTEAFF
J gene: TRBJ1-4; clone size: NA; D gene: TRBD1; V gene: TRBV4-2; CDR3 DNA: TGTGCCAGCAGCCGGTCGATTCGGGACAGGAATGAAAAACTGTTTTTT; CDR3 protein: CASSRSIRDRNEKLFF
J gene: TRBJ1-5; clone size: NA; D gene: NA; V gene: TRBV27; CDR3 DNA: TGTGCCAGCAGCCGGGACATCCTTAGCAATCAGCCCCAGCATTTT; CDR3 protein: CASSRDILSNQPQHF
J gene: TRBJ2-7; clone size: once; D gene: NA; V gene: TRBV6-5; CDR3 DNA: TGTGCCAGCAGCCCTCAGGGCTCCTACGAGCAGTACTTC; CDR3 protein: CASSPQGSYEQYF
J gene: TRBJ2-2; clone size: NA; D gene: TRBD2; V gene: TRBV2; CDR3 DNA: TGTGCCAGCAGTGAAACGGGGGGATACACCGGGGAGCTGTTTTTT; CDR3 protein: CASSETGGYTGELFF
J gene: TRBJ2-7; clone size: NA; D gene: TRBD2; V gene: TRBV5-1; CDR3 DNA: TGCGCCAGCAGGCCGGTCTCCGGGACTAGCGGGATAGACGAGCAGTACTTC; CDR3 protein: CASRPVSGTSGIDEQYF